The 26 T cell receptor beta chains presented below share a single source sample, sequenced in a study of shared clonotypes between healthy human individuals. Method: immunoSEQ multiplex PCR; TCRdb's copy keeps in-frame clones and lacks some. The sample lists around 1 million clones, approximately 80% seen once, with approximately 1.5% in the top ten. Sequenced input: memory CD4+ T cells sorted from blood. Sample subset: CD45RA-negative fraction. The receptors come from a man aged 18-30 years in good health.

This chain links TRBV29-1 with TRBJ1-1; possibly TRBD1 for D (5 bases). Germline V gene data show CDR1 as SQVTM and CDR2 as ANQGSEA. The CDR3 runs to 14 residues. V was pared by 7 bases and J by 1 base, with 16 bases between. The CDR3 nucleotides read TGCAGCGGGAAAACGGGACGGCCGAACACTGAAGCTTTCTTT. Amino acids: CSGKTGRPNTEAFF.

This clone was detected only a few times. The chain links TRBV30 to TRBJ2-2, with D hard to call. The CDR3 contains 13 residues. Germline CDR1 and CDR2: GTSNPN and SVGIG (reference sequence). The V end lost 2 bases, the J end lost 7 bases, and 11 bases lay between the germline ends. This CDR3 reads CAWSSLARGELFF. The CDR3 nucleotides are TGTGCCTGGAGTTCCTTAGCCCGCGGGGAGCTGTTTTTT.

The J gene is TRBJ1-2, the V gene TRBV15; D unresolved. Germline CDR1 is LNHNV and CDR2 is YYDKDF (reference sequence). V lost 0 bases, J lost 6 bases, and 20 bases lay in between. This CDR3 has 17 amino acids. CDR3 sequence reads: CATSRDPRTASGDGYTF. The DNA of the CDR3 is TGTGCCACCAGCAGAGATCCGAGAACAGCGAGCGGAGATGGCTACACCTTC. Complete variable domain (other parts from reference TRBV15 and TRBJ1-2): DAMVIQNPRYQVTQFGKPVTLSCSQTLNHNVMYWYQQKSSQAPKLLFHYYDKDFNNEADTPDNFQSRRPNTSFCFLDIRSPGLGDTAMYLCATSRDPRTASGDGYTFGSGTRLTVV.

J is TRBJ2-3 and V is TRBV5-1; 8 bases agree with TRBD1. Trimming at V came to 3 bases and at J to 0 bases, leaving 3 bases not matched to a gene. The CDR3 is 15 amino acids. Germline assignment: CDR1 SGHRS and CDR2 YFSETQ. CDR3 DNA sequence: TGCGCCAGCAGCTCCAGGGGGCTTAGCACAGATACGCAGTATTTT. Translation gives CASSSRGLSTDTQYF. The full variable domain, with the rest looked up from reference TRBV5-1 and TRBJ2-3, is KAGVTQTPRYLIKTRGQQVTLSCSPISGHRSVSWYQQTPGQGLQFLFEYFSETQRNKGNFPGRFSGRQFSNSRSEMNVSTLELGDSALYLCASSSRGLSTDTQYFGPGTRLTVL.

The chain uses TRBV28 and TRBJ1-3; D remains unclear. The germline gives CDR1 MDHEN, CDR2 SYDVKM. CDR3 length: 17 amino acids. The V and J ends lost 5 bases and 0 bases respectively, with 17 bases between them. For the CDR3, the DNA is TGTGCCAGCAGTCCGACCCCGTGGCGGAGCTCTGGAAACACCATATATTTT. Amino acid sequence: CASSPTPWRSSGNTIYF.

Remarks on this clone: This sample also contains other DNA sequences that code for the same CDR3. This chain uses TRBV28 with TRBJ1-5; no clear D gene. The CDR3 totals 12 residues. Germline V lookup: CDR1 MDHEN, CDR2 SYDVKM. Trimming stripped 6 bases from V and 2 bases from J, with 5 bases between. CDR3 in amino acids: CASREGNQPQHF. The CDR3 DNA reads TGTGCCAGCAGGGAAGGCAATCAGCCCCAGCATTTT. Full variable domain (outside the CDR3, taken from reference TRBV28 and TRBJ1-5): DVKVTQSSRYLVKRTGEKVFLECVQDMDHENMFWYRQDPGLGLRLIYFSYDVKMKEKGDIPEGYSVSREKKERFSLILESASTNQTSMYLCASREGNQPQHFGDGTRLSIL.

This clone has just a few counts. The genes are TRBV28 and TRBJ1-5, with 7 bases aligning to TRBD1. The CDR3 is 13 residues long. Germline CDR1 and CDR2: MDHEN and SYDVKM. J was trimmed by 4 bases and V by 5 bases; bases with no gene match: 2. The CDR3 sequence: CASSGDSNQPQHF. CDR3 coding DNA: TGTGCCAGCAGTGGGGACAGTAATCAGCCCCAGCATTTT.

The sample holds many counts of this clone. J is TRBJ2-3 and V is TRBV6-1; no definite D call. CDR3 length: 17 amino acids. Germline V CDR1 and CDR2: MNHNS, SASEGT. The V end lost 1 base, the J end lost 1 base, and 15 bases lay between the germline ends. CDR3 protein: CASSEGYRVWGTDTQYF. The CDR3 nucleotides are TGTGCCAGCAGTGAAGGATATCGAGTCTGGGGCACAGATACGCAGTATTTT.

This clone was seen only a few times. The J gene is TRBJ2-2, the V gene TRBV5-4, with 11 bases lining up with TRBD2. The ends lost 0 bases at V and 4 bases at J; junction bases unmatched: 2. The length of the CDR3 is 16 residues. Germline V gene lookup returns CDR1 SGHNT and CDR2 YYREEE (reference sequence). DNA for the CDR3: TGTGCCAGCAGCTTGGGCCTAGCGGGAGGCACCGGGGAGCTGTTTTTT. As protein: CASSLGLAGGTGELFF.

The rearrangement links TRBV10-3 to TRBJ2-1, with 11 positions matching TRBD1. Germline CDR1 reads ENHRY; CDR2 reads SYGVKD. The V and J ends lost 6 bases and 9 bases, in that order; junction bases with no gene match: 10. The CDR3 is 15 amino acids. This CDR3 is CAISDGQGATGEQFF. CDR3 DNA sequence: TGTGCCATCAGCGATGGACAGGGGGCAACGGGTGAGCAGTTCTTC.

A note on this clone: Other DNA sequences within the sample encode an identical CDR3. The chain couples TRBV7-9 to TRBJ1-4, with D unresolved. Germline V gives CDR1 SEHNR, CDR2 FQNEAQ (reference sequence). The CDR3 consists of 12 residues. V lost 2 bases to trimming and J lost 11 bases, with 9 bases between them. CDR3 loop: CASSLNQEKLFF. In DNA, the CDR3 is TGTGCCAGCAGCTTAAATCAGGAGAAACTGTTTTTT.

This rearrangement joins TRBV10-3 to TRBJ2-1, with TRBD1 matching 12 bases. From germline, CDR1 is ENHRY and CDR2 SYGVKD. This CDR3 region has 16 residues. The V gene end was trimmed by 6 bases and the J gene end by 6 bases; junction bases not matched to a gene: 9. The CDR3 here is CAIREAGTGGFNEQFF. In DNA, the CDR3 is TGTGCCATCAGGGAAGCCGGGACAGGGGGCTTCAATGAGCAGTTCTTC.

V and J are TRBV30 and TRBJ2-3; 7 bases match TRBD1. V was pared by 7 bases and J by 8 bases, with 18 bases of the junction left unmatched. Germline values: CDR1 GTSNPN, CDR2 SVGIG (reference sequence). CDR3 length equals 15 residues. CDR3 nucleotides: TGTGCCTTCACCTATTCCGGGACAGTCTCTCTTACGCAGTATTTT. Translated: CAFTYSGTVSLTQYF.

The chain carries TRBV5-1 and TRBJ1-2; TRBD1 agrees at 11 bases. V was clipped by 1 base and J by 6 bases; unmatched bases: 11. Per the germline V gene, CDR1 is SGHRS and CDR2 is YFSETQ. The CDR3 sequence is 17 residues long. CDR3 bases: TGCGCCAGCAGCTTGAACCCCACCGGACAGGGGGCGCATGGCTACACCTTC. Translated: CASSLNPTGQGAHGYTF.

V and J are TRBV28 and TRBJ2-1; tentatively, D is TRBD1 (5 bases). Germline CDR1 MDHEN, CDR2 SYDVKM. The CDR3 covers 12 residues. V lost 6 bases to trimming and J lost 12 bases, with 15 bases between them. CDR3 loop: CASSLGQGGQFF. The CDR3 DNA is TGTGCCAGCAGCCTCGGCCAGGGTGGGCAGTTCTTC.

The chain recombines TRBV19 with TRBJ2-7, with D possibly TRBD1 on 6 matching bases. The CDR3 totals 14 residues. With 8 bases removed from V and 0 bases from J, the gap between germline ends came to 14 bases. The germline CDR1 and CDR2 sequences are LNHDA and SQIVND (reference sequence). CDR3 bases: TGTGCCAGTCAGAGGGGGACACGCTCCTACGAGCAGTACTTC. This translates into CASQRGTRSYEQYF.

This chain links TRBV11-2 with TRBJ2-2; D is possibly TRBD1 (6 bases). The CDR3 sequence is 15 residues long. Germline CDR1 reads SGHAT; CDR2 reads FQNNGV. Trimming left V 4 bases short and J 6 bases short, with 15 bases between. CDR3 sequence: CASSYGLAGAGELFF. The CDR3 DNA is TGTGCCAGCAGCTACGGCCTAGCAGGGGCCGGGGAGCTGTTTTTT.

This chain connects TRBV10-2 to TRBJ2-5; TRBD2 might be the D (6 bases). The ends were cut back, 4 bases at V and 1 base at J, with 13 bases in the middle. The CDR3 covers 15 residues. The germline V gene has CDR1 WSHSY and CDR2 SAAADI. The CDR3 loop reads CASSVGRQSQETQYF. CDR3 sequence (DNA): TGCGCCAGCAGTGTTGGGAGGCAAAGCCAAGAGACCCAGTACTTC.

Only a few counts were recorded for this clone. The chain employs TRBV30 and TRBJ1-1; no clear D gene. The CDR3 is 13 amino acids. The germline V and J ends were trimmed by 1 base and 0 bases, with 6 bases remaining between them. CDR1 and CDR2 (germline): GTSNPN, SVGIG (reference sequence). The CDR3 is CAWSGELNTEAFF. CDR3 DNA: TGTGCCTGGAGTGGCGAATTGAACACTGAAGCTTTCTTT.

The chain joins TRBV9 to TRBJ2-5; 8 positions agree with TRBD2. The length of the CDR3 is 16 residues. The germline CDR1 and CDR2 sequences are SGDLS and YYNGEE. Trimming at V came to 0 bases and at J to 0 bases, leaving 4 bases not matched to a gene. The CDR3 sequence: CASSVGVSGNQETQYF. DNA of the CDR3: TGTGCCAGCAGCGTAGGTGTTAGCGGGAACCAAGAGACCCAGTACTTC.

A remark on this clone: The same CDR3 is also encoded by other DNA sequences in this sample. For the CDR3, the DNA is TGTGCCAGCAGCGAGACTAGCGGATCCTACAATGAGCAGTTCTTC. It specifies CASSETSGSYNEQFF. V gene TRBV9 combines with J gene TRBJ2-1; 9 positions match TRBD2. CDR3 length: 15 residues. The trim removed 3 bases at V and 1 base at J, leaving 2 bases unmatched. Germline assignment: CDR1 SGDLS and CDR2 YYNGEE. The full variable domain, its missing parts supplied by reference TRBV9 and TRBJ2-1, is DSGVTQTPKHLITATGQRVTLRCSPRSGDLSVYWYQQSLDQGLQFLIQYYNGEERAKGNILERFSAQQFPDLHSELNLSSLELGDSALYFCASSETSGSYNEQFFGPGTRLTVL.

CDR3 sequence: CASSEGGVNQPQHF. Here the CDR3 DNA reads TGTGCCAGCAGTGAAGGAGGTGTGAATCAGCCCCAGCATTTT. The genes are TRBV2 and TRBJ1-5; D gene ambiguous. This CDR3 contains 14 residues. From germline, CDR1 is SNHLY and CDR2 FYNNEI. The V end was cut by 1 base, the J end by 4 bases, with 8 bases between.

This sequence joins TRBV7-2 and TRBJ1-4, with TRBD1 identical over 7 bases. Germline values: CDR1 SGHTA, CDR2 FQGNSA. The CDR3 spans 15 residues. J was trimmed by 3 bases and V by 5 bases; bases with no gene match: 6. The CDR3 reads CASSRNRGPNEKLFF. CDR3 DNA: TGTGCCAGCAGCCGAAACAGGGGTCCTAATGAAAAACTGTTTTTT.

The chain links TRBV30 to TRBJ1-3, with D perhaps matching TRBD1 (5 bases). The CDR3 totals 14 residues. V was trimmed by 5 bases and J by 5 bases, leaving 16 bases between them. In germline, CDR1 is GTSNPN, CDR2 SVGIG (reference sequence). The CDR3 sequence is CAWDQGLGRNTIYF. DNA of the CDR3: TGTGCCTGGGACCAGGGACTCGGTCGAAACACCATATATTTT.

As DNA, the CDR3 is TGTGCCAGCAGCCTTGGGACTAGCCTGGGGAGAAAGACCCAGTACTTC. Amino acids: CASSLGTSLGRKTQYF. This chain links TRBV11-2 with TRBJ2-5, with 9 positions matching TRBD2. Germline trimming cut 5 bases from V and 6 bases from J; bases unmatched to any gene: 13. Germline CDR1 and CDR2: SGHAT and FQNNGV. The CDR3 runs 16 residues.

This clone occurred many times. V usage is TRBV18 and J usage is TRBJ2-3; 11 positions agree with TRBD1. The ends lost 6 bases at V and 4 bases at J; junction bases unmatched: 9. The CDR3 has 16 amino acids. Germline lookup yields CDR1 KGHSH and CDR2 LQKENI. The CDR3 region is CASSNSRTGGADTQYF. CDR3 DNA sequence: TGTGCCAGCTCGAATAGCAGGACAGGGGGCGCAGATACGCAGTATTTT.